The 5 T cell receptor beta chains below were found in one sample sequenced in a study of T cells in Graves' hyperthyroidism and ophthalmopathy. RNA transcripts were the template for amplifying TCR beta CDR3 regions. First-round RT-PCR with HTBI primers amplified the TCR CDR3 region. Using its own MiXCR run on the multiplex PCR reads, TCRdb lists one record per CDR3 protein. Of about 410,000 distinct CDR3 sequences in the sample, roughly 15% were seen once. Specimen: blood. The receptors derive from a woman aged 30 to 39 with Graves' ophthalmopathy.

This clonotype was recorded at least ten times. The chain couples TRBV6-1 to TRBJ1-5; 7 bases fit TRBD1. CDR1 is MNHNS and CDR2 is SASEGT in the germline V gene. This CDR3 has 17 residues. V lost 8 bases to trimming and J lost 5 bases; unmatched junction nucleotides: 18. As DNA, the CDR3 is TGTGCCAGCGCTGGCGCGGGCAGGGGGGGCGCGGATCAGCCCCAGCATTTT. Protein product: CASAGAGRGGADQPQHF.

This clonotype was counted at least ten times. V and J are TRBV2 and TRBJ2-7, with TRBD1 matching over 10 bases. Germline V lookup: CDR1 SNHLY, CDR2 FYNNEI. The CDR3 has 14 residues. V gave up 6 bases and J gave up 2 bases; unmatched junction bases: 4. CDR3 protein: CASRRGQGAYEQYF. In nucleotides, the CDR3 is TGTGCCAGCAGACGCGGACAGGGGGCCTACGAGCAGTACTTC.

This clonotype was found a few times. The rearrangement links TRBV29-1 to TRBJ1-2; D uncertain. CDR3 length: 13 residues. Germline V CDR1 and CDR2: SQVTM, ANQGSEA. Trimming cost V 0 bases and J 4 bases, with 9 bases left between them. The CDR3 bases are TGCAGCGTTGAAGAGGGCAACTCCTATGGCTACACCTTC. Translation: CSVEEGNSYGYTF.

This clonotype appeared a few times. This may arise from a read error, as a much more abundant clone is one base away. The chain joins TRBV2 to TRBJ1-5, with 9 bases that match TRBD1. The germline V gene encodes CDR1 SNHLY and CDR2 FYNNEI. With 6 bases clipped from V and 9 bases from J, the junction kept 9 bases outside the gene matches. The CDR3 consists of 14 residues. CDR3 sequence reads: CASSEQGAGRPQHF. Here the CDR3 DNA reads TGTGCCAGCAGCGAACAGGGGGCTGGTCGGCCCCAGCATTTT.

The V call is TRBV6-1, the J call TRBJ2-7; 7 bases match TRBD2. Trimming removed 11 bases from V and 0 bases from J; junction bases left unmatched: 10. Per the germline V gene, CDR1 is MNHNS and CDR2 is SASEGT. The CDR3 loop spans 14 amino acids. Here the CDR3 reads CADRAGPSSYEQYF. CDR3 in DNA: TGTGCCGATAGAGCGGGGCCCAGCTCCTACGAGCAGTACTTC.